These 7 T cell receptor beta chains share one sample of origin, sequenced in a study of blood T cell repertoires in COVID-19. Sequencing was performed with immunoSEQ multiplex PCR; in TCRdb, only in-frame clones are kept and a portion is missing. The sample records 200,000 to 250,000 clones, about nine tenths being singletons. Sequenced sample: PBMCs or T cells enriched from blood (not recorded which). The receptors come from a man aged 25-45 years in a cohort exposed to, infected with or recovered from COVID-19 (not recorded which).

The chain combines TRBV12-3 or TRBV12-4 with TRBJ1-5, with 9 bases matching TRBD1. After removal of 9 bases from V and 2 bases from J, the junction contained 2 bases not matched to a gene. This CDR3 is built from 13 residues. CDR3 loop: CASWTGGNQPQHF. As DNA, the CDR3 is TGTGCCAGTTGGACAGGGGGCAATCAGCCCCAGCATTTT.

The chain links TRBV9 to TRBJ1-5; 8 bases align to TRBD1. This CDR3 is built from 19 residues. V lost 0 bases to trimming and J lost 0 bases; unmatched junction nucleotides: 11. The germline V gene has CDR1 SGDLS and CDR2 YYNGEE. CDR3 sequence (DNA): TGTGCCAGCAGCGTAGGAGAGGACAGGGATTTTCATAGCAATCAGCCCCAGCATTTT. Its protein is CASSVGEDRDFHSNQPQHF.

The chain employs TRBV5-1 and TRBJ2-1; the D is unclear. Germline V gives CDR1 SGHRS, CDR2 YFSETQ. V was pared by 1 base and J by 0 bases, with 8 bases between. This CDR3 region has 15 residues. This CDR3 reads CASSLPLSSYNEQFF. DNA for the CDR3: TGCGCCAGCAGCTTGCCCCTGAGCTCCTACAATGAGCAGTTCTTC.

The rearrangement links TRBV27 to TRBJ1-4; D is possibly TRBD1 (5 bases). Germline CDR1 is MNHEY and CDR2 is SMNVEV (reference sequence). V was trimmed by 6 bases and J by 0 bases, leaving 8 bases between them. CDR3 length equals 14 residues. For the CDR3, the DNA is TGTGCCAGCAGCGGGGGAACAACTAATGAAAAACTGTTTTTT. Protein: CASSGGTTNEKLFF.

The table lists this clone with a few counts. The chain is built from TRBV7-9 and TRBJ2-3; D unresolved. V lost 3 bases, J lost 6 bases, and 16 bases lay in between. Germline-derived CDR1 and CDR2 are SEHNR and FQNEAQ (reference sequence). The CDR3 loop spans 15 amino acids. The chain's CDR3 is CASSFVQPNLDTQYF. The CDR3, as DNA: TGTGCCAGCAGCTTCGTACAGCCCAACTTGGATACGCAGTATTTT.

This sequence joins TRBV6-1 and TRBJ1-2; perhaps TRBD1 as D (6 bases). V gave up 4 bases and J gave up 6 bases, with 21 bases separating them. Germline loops: CDR1 MNHNS, CDR2 SASEGT. This CDR3 is built from 16 residues. Written as DNA, the CDR3 is TGTGCCAGCAGTGTGGGTTTCGCAGGGGTTGGAGATGGCTACACCTTC. This translates into CASSVGFAGVGDGYTF.

V is TRBV2 and J is TRBJ2-3; D not resolved. Trimming removed 4 bases at V and 0 bases at J, with 8 bases between. This CDR3 region has 14 residues. From germline, CDR1 is SNHLY and CDR2 FYNNEI. CDR3 nucleotides: TGTGCCAGCAGTGGACTTATTAGCACAGATACGCAGTATTTT. Protein sequence: CASSGLISTDTQYF.